This T cell receptor beta chain was recorded in a study of shared clonotypes between healthy human individuals. The germline V gene has CDR1 KGHSH and CDR2 LQKENI. CDR3 length: 14 residues. The V and J ends lost 0 bases and 4 bases respectively, with 9 bases between them. Here immunoSEQ multiplex PCR was the method, and the copy in TCRdb shows in-frame clones only, minus some. The table records 1,400,000 or so clones, 98% of them present only once. The sequencing input was naive CD4+ T cells sorted from blood. Subset given: CD45RA+ positively selected. V usage is TRBV18 and J usage is TRBJ1-1, with D possibly matching TRBD1 (5 bases). The sequence was collected from a young man in good health. CDR3 loop: CASSPPSGSTEAFF. CDR3 DNA: TGTGCCAGCTCACCACCGTCAGGGAGCACTGAAGCTTTCTTT.